This T cell receptor beta chain was observed in a study of T cell responses to AZD1222 COVID-19 vaccine. Remarks on this clone: Its antigen remains unknown.

Sequencing used immunoSEQ multiplex PCR; TCRdb keeps in-frame clones, though not all of them. The sample contains over 85,000 clones, 90% of which appear only once. Study-wide results and caveats: Repertoire collection took place solely once the T cell response had peaked. Seropositive AZD1222 recipients at baseline numbered only five or six. Most donors were white British and more were female, and clonal diversity was possibly underestimated. Receipt of two AZD1222 doses was followed by a rise in Spike-specific TCR breadth and depth.

This specimen was peripheral blood, taken on day 0 of AZD1222 vaccination. The source of this sequence is an adult in good health.

The DNA of the CDR3 is TGTGCCAGCAGTCTCCTCCCGACAACCAATGAGCAGTTCTTC. Translating it yields CASSLLPTTNEQFF. The genes are TRBV27 and TRBJ2-1, with unresolved D. Germline-derived CDR1 and CDR2 are MNHEY and SMNVEV (reference sequence). Trimming stripped 5 bases from V and 6 bases from J, with 14 bases between. This CDR3 is built from 14 residues.